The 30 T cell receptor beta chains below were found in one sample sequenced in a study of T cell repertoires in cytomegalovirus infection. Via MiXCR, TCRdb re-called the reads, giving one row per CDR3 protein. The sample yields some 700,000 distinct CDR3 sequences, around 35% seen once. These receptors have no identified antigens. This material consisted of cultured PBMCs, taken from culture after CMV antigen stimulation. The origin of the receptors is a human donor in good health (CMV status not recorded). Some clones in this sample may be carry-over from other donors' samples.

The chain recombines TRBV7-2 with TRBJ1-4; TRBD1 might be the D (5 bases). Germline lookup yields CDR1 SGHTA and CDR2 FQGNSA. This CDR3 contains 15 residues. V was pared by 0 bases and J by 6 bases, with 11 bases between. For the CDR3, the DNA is TGTGCCAGCAGCTTAGCGTCGGGGGTAGATGAAAAACTGTTTTTT. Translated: CASSLASGVDEKLFF. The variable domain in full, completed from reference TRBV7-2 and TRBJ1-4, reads GAGVSQSPSNKVTEKGKDVELRCDPISGHTALYWYRQSLGQGLEFLIYFQGNSAPDKSGLPSDRFSAERTGGSVSTLTIQRTQQEDSAVYLCASSLASGVDEKLFFGSGTQLSVL.

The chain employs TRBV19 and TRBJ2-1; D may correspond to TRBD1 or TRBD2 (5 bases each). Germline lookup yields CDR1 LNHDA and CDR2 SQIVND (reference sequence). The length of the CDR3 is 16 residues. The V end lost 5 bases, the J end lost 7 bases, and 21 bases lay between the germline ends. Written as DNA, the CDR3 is TGTGCCAGTAGTTCTCTCGGGGCCCAGGGAGAGAATGAGCAGTTCTTC. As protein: CASSSLGAQGENEQFF.

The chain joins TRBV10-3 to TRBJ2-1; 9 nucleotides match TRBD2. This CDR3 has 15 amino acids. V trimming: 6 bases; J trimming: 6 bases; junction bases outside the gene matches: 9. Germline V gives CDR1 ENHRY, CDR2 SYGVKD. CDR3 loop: CAIRTTGTSINEQFF. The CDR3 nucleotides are TGTGCCATCAGGACCACCGGGACTAGCATCAATGAGCAGTTCTTC.

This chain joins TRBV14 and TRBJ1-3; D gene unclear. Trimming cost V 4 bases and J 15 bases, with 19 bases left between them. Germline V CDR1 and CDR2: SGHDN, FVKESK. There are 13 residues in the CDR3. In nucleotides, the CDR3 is TGTGCCAGCAGCCGGACGGTCAACTCGAACTCATATTTT. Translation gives CASSRTVNSNSYF.

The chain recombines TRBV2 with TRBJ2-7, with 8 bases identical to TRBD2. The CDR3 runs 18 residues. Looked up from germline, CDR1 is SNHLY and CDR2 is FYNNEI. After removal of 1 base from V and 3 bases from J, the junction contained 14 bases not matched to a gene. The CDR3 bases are TGTGCCAGCAGTGAAGGACCTCGCGGGGGGCCCGGCTTCTACGAGCAGTACTTC. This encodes CASSEGPRGGPGFYEQYF.

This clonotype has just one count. The CDR3 DNA sequence: TGCAGTGTTTTACCTGGGACAGGGGATCCGAGGGCCGACTATGGCTACACCTTC. Its translation is CSVLPGTGDPRADYGYTF. This chain joins TRBV20-1 and TRBJ1-2, with 10 bases matching TRBD1. Losses at the gene ends were 7 bases for V and 3 bases for J; bases not matched to a gene: 20. The CDR3 is 18 amino acids. The germline V gene encodes CDR1 DFQATT and CDR2 SNEGSKA (reference sequence).

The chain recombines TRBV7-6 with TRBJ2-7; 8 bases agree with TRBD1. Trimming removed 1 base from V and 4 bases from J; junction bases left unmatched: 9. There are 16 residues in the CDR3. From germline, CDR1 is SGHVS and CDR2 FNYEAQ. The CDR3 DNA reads TGTGCCAGCAGCTTAGAGGCCGGACAGGGTCGGTACGAGCAGTACTTC. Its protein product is CASSLEAGQGRYEQYF. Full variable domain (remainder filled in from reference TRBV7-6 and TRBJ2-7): GAGVSQSPRYKVTKRGQDVALRCDPISGHVSLYWYRQALGQGPEFLTYFNYEAQQDKSGLPNDRFSAERPEGSISTLTIQRTEQRDSAMYRCASSLEAGQGRYEQYFGPGTRLTVT.

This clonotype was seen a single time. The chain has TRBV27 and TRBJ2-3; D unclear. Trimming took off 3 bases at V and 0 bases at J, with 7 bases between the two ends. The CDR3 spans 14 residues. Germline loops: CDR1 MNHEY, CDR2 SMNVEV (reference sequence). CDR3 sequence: CASSFPESTDTQYF. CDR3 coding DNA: TGTGCCAGCAGTTTCCCCGAGAGCACAGATACGCAGTATTTT.

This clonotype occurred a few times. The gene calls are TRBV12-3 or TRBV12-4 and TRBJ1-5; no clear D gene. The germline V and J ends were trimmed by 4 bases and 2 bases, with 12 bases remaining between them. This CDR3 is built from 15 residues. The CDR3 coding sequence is TGTGCCAGCAGTTATCGGGTAACGGGCAATCAGCCCCAGCATTTT. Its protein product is CASSYRVTGNQPQHF.

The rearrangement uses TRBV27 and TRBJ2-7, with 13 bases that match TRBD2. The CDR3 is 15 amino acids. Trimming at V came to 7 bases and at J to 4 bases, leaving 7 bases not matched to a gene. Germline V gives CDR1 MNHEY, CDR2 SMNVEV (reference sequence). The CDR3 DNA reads TGTGCCAGCACCACCGGGACTAGCGGGAAGTACGAGCAGTACTTC. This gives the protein CASTTGTSGKYEQYF.

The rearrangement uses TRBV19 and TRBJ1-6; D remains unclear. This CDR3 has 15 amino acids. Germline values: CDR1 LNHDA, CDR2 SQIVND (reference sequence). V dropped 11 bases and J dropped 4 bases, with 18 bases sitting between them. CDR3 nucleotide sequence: TGTGCCTGCGCGGATGGAGGGAGATATAATTCACCCCTCCACTTT. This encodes CACADGGRYNSPLHF. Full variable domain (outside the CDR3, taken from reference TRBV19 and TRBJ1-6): DGGITQSPKYLFRKEGQNVTLSCEQNLNHDAMYWYRQDPGQGLRLIYYSQIVNDFQKGDIAEGYSVSREKKESFPLTVTSAQKNPTAFYLCACADGGRYNSPLHFGNGTRLTVT.

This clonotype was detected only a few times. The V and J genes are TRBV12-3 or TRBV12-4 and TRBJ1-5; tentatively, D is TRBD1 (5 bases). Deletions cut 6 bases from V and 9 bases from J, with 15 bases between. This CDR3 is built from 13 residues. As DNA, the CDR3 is TGTGCCAGCAGCACCTTTTTGGGGCTGCCCCAGCATTTT. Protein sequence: CASSTFLGLPQHF.

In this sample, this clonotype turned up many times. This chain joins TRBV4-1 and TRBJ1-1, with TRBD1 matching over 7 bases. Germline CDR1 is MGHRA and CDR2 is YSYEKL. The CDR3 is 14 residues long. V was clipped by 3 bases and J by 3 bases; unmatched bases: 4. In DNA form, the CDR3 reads TGCGCCAGCAGCCAGGGCAGGGGGGACACTGAAGCTTTCTTT. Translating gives CASSQGRGDTEAFF.

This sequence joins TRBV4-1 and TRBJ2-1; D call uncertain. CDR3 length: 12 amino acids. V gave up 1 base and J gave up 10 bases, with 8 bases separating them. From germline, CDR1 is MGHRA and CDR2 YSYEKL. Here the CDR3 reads CASSQGGREQFF. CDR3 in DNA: TGCGCCAGCAGCCAAGGTGGACGGGAGCAGTTCTTC.

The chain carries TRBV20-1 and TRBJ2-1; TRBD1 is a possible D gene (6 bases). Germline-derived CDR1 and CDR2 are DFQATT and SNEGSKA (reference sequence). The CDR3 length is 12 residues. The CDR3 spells CSADRSYNEQFF. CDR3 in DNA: TGCAGCGCGGACAGATCCTACAATGAGCAGTTCTTC.

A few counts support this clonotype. CDR3 coding DNA: TGTGCCAGCAGTTTAGACAAGGTGTGGGGACAAGAGACCCAGTACTTC. Amino acid sequence: CASSLDKVWGQETQYF. The rearrangement joins TRBV12-3 or TRBV12-4 to TRBJ2-5; D gene ambiguous. This CDR3 is built from 16 residues. The V end lost 1 base, the J end lost 2 bases, and 14 bases lay between the germline ends.

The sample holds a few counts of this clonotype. The CDR3 protein is CASSPLDRENTEAFF. The CDR3 DNA sequence: TGTGCCAGCAGTCCTTTGGACAGGGAGAACACTGAAGCTTTCTTT. The gene calls are TRBV28 and TRBJ1-1; 8 positions agree with TRBD1. V lost 5 bases to trimming and J lost 1 base; unmatched junction nucleotides: 6. Germline CDR1 MDHEN, CDR2 SYDVKM. This CDR3 contains 15 residues.

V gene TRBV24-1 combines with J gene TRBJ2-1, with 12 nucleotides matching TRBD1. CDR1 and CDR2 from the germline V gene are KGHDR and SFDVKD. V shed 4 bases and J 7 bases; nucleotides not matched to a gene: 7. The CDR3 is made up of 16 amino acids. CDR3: CATSEAGTGGYNEQFF. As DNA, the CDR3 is TGTGCCACCAGTGAGGCCGGGACAGGGGGCTATAATGAGCAGTTCTTC.

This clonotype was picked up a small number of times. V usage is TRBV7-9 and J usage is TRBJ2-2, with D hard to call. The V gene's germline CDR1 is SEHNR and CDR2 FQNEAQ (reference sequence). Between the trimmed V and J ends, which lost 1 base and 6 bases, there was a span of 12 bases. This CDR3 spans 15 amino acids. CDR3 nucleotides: TGTGCCAGCAGCTTAGGGACCCCAGGTCCCGGGGAGCTGTTTTTT. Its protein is CASSLGTPGPGELFF.

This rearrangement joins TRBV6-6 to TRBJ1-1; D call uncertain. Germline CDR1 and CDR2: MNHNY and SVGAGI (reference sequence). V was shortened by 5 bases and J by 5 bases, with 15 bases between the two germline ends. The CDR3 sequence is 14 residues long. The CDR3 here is CASSEPGQRTEAFF. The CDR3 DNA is TGTGCCAGCAGTGAGCCGGGCCAAAGGACTGAAGCTTTCTTT.

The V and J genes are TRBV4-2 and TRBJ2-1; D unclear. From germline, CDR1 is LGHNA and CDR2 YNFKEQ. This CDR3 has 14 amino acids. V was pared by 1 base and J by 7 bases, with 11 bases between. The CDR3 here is CASSQVGTGNEQFF. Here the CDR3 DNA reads TGTGCCAGCAGCCAAGTCGGCACTGGGAATGAGCAGTTCTTC.

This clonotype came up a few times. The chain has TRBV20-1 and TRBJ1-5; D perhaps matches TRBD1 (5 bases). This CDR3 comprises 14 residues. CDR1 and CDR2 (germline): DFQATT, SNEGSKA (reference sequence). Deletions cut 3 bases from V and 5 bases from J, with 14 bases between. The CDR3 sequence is CSASGWGADQPQHF. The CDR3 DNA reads TGCAGTGCTAGTGGGTGGGGCGCGGATCAGCCCCAGCATTTT.

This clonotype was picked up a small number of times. The CDR3: CASRHPGQDTEAFF. Here the CDR3 DNA reads TGCGCCAGCAGGCACCCGGGACAGGACACTGAAGCTTTCTTT. J is TRBJ1-1 and V is TRBV10-2; 8 bases agree with TRBD1. CDR3 length equals 14 residues. After removal of 6 bases from V and 3 bases from J, the junction contained 6 bases not matched to a gene. CDR1 and CDR2 from the germline V gene are WSHSY and SAAADI.

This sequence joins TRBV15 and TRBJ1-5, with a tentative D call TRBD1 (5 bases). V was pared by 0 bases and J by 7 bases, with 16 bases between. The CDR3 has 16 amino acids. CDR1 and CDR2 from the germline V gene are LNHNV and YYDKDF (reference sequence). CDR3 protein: CATSRDPGGFGQPQHF. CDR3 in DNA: TGTGCCACCAGCAGAGATCCGGGGGGGTTTGGCCAGCCCCAGCATTTT.

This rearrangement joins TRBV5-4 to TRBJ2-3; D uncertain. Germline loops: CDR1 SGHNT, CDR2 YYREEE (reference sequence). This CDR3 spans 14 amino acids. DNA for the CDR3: TGTTCGATTGCCCGAGGCCTTAGCACAGATACGCAGTATTTT. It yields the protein CSIARGLSTDTQYF.

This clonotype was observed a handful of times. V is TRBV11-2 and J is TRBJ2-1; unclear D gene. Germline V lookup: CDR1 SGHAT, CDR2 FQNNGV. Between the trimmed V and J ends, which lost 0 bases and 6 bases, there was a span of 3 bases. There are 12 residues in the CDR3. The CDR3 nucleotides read TGTGCCAGCAGCTTAGACACCAATGAGCAGTTCTTC. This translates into CASSLDTNEQFF.

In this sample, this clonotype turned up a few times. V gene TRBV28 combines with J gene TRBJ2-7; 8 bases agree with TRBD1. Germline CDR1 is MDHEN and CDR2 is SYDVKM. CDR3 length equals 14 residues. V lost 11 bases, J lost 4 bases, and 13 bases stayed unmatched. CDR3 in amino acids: CAVKDSRGRYEQYF. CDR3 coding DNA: TGTGCCGTGAAAGACTCCAGGGGGCGATACGAGCAGTACTTC.

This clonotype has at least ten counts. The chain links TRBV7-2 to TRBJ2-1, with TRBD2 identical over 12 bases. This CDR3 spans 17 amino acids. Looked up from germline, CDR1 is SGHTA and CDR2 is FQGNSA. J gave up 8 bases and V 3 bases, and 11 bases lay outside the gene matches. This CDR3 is CASSFRVRLAGEDEQFF. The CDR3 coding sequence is TGTGCCAGCAGCTTCCGCGTTCGACTAGCGGGAGAGGATGAGCAGTTCTTC. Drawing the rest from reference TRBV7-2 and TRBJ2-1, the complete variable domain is GAGVSQSPSNKVTEKGKDVELRCDPISGHTALYWYRQSLGQGLEFLIYFQGNSAPDKSGLPSDRFSAERTGGSVSTLTIQRTQQEDSAVYLCASSFRVRLAGEDEQFFGPGTRLTVL.

The CDR3 is CASSLGTGVGEQYF. The CDR3 DNA reads as TGTGCCAGCAGCTTAGGGACAGGGGTTGGAGAGCAGTACTTC. This chain connects TRBV7-2 to TRBJ2-7; 9 nucleotides align to TRBD1. The CDR3 runs 14 residues. The J segment lost 7 bases and the V segment lost 1 base, leaving 5 bases of the junction unmatched. Germline-derived CDR1 and CDR2 are SGHTA and FQGNSA.

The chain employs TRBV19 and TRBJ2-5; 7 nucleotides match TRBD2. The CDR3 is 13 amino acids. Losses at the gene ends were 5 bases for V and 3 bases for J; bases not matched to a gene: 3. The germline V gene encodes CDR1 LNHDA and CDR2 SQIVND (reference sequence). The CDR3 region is CASSGLVKETQYF. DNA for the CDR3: TGTGCCAGTAGTGGACTAGTTAAAGAGACCCAGTACTTC. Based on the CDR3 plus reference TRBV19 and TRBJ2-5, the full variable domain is DGGITQSPKYLFRKEGQNVTLSCEQNLNHDAMYWYRQDPGQGLRLIYYSQIVNDFQKGDIAEGYSVSREKKESFPLTVTSAQKNPTAFYLCASSGLVKETQYFGPGTRLLVL.